These T cell receptor beta chains were read from a single sample in a study of beta chain features in type 1 diabetes. Profiling relied on immunoSEQ multiplex PCR, and the TCRdb table lists in-frame clones only, not all of them. Among roughly 150,000 clones listed, 8.5% to 14% were seen once. Sequencing was performed on central memory CD4+ T cells from blood. All receptors come from a man aged 18 to 29 in good health. Each CDR3 is given with its conserved first and last residue. The D gene is left open where the match is weak. Some rows mark clone size as missing; the rest say once, few, many or name a class of expanded clone.

j_gene | d_gene | abundance | v_gene | CDR3nt | CDR3aa
TRBJ1-6 | TRBD1 | . | TRBV28 | TGTGCCAGCCTGACAGGGAGCTCCTATAATTCACCCCTCCACTTT | CASLTGSSYNSPLHF
TRBJ2-5 | . | . | TRBV29-1 | TGCAGCGGTTCATGGACAGCCCAAGAGACCCAGTACTTC | CSGSWTAQETQYF
TRBJ1-1 | . | . | TRBV19 | TGTGCCAGTACGGCGGGCAGGGTCGCTGAAGCTTTCTTT | CASTAGRVAEAFF
TRBJ2-3 | . | few | TRBV18 | TGTGCCAGCTCACCCTTCGGGGGACGCACAGATACGCAGTATTTT | CASSPFGGRTDTQYF
TRBJ1-1 | . | few | TRBV29-1 | TGCAGCGGACAGGTTCACACTGAAGCTTTCTTT | CSGQVHTEAFF
TRBJ2-7 | TRBD2 | . | TRBV14 | TGTGCCAGCAGCCCTCCGGGACTAGCCTCCTACGAGCAGTACTTC | CASSPPGLASYEQYF
TRBJ1-1 | . | few | TRBV29-1 | TGCAGCGTTGGAAGGGGCACTGAAGCTTTCTTT | CSVGRGTEAFF
TRBJ1-1 | . | few | TRBV20-1 | TGCAGTGCTAGAGTGGGCACTGAAGCTTTCTTT | CSARVGTEAFF
TRBJ1-6 | . | . | TRBV6-1 | TGTGCCAGCAGTGACAGGTGGGCAAGTTCACCCCTCCACTTT | CASSDRWASSPLHF
TRBJ2-7 | TRBD2 | few | TRBV20-1 | TGCAGTGCGGACCGGGACTACCAGCAGTACTTC | CSADRDYQQYF
TRBJ1-1 | . | few | TRBV4-3 | TGCGCCAGCAGCCAAGGGACAGCGGAGGAAGCTTTCTTT | CASSQGTAEEAFF
TRBJ2-3 | . | few | TRBV6-5 | TGTGCCAGCAGTTACGAGCAGCTCACAGATACGCAGTATTTT | CASSYEQLTDTQYF
TRBJ2-3 | . | . | TRBV20-1 | TGCAGTGCCGAAAGCACAGATACGCAGTATTTT | CSAESTDTQYF
TRBJ2-3 | . | few | TRBV11-1 | TGTGCCAGCAGCTTAGACAGGGAAGATACGCAGTATTTT | CASSLDREDTQYF
TRBJ2-7 | TRBD2 | . | TRBV9 | TGTGCCAGCAGCGTAGACCCAGCGGGAACGGTCTACGAGCAGTACTTC | CASSVDPAGTVYEQYF
TRBJ1-5 | . | few | TRBV7-9 | TGTGCCAGCAGCTTGAGTAACGGAGACAATCAGCCCCAGCATTTT | CASSLSNGDNQPQHF
TRBJ2-3 | TRBD2 | few | TRBV5-4 | TGTGCCAGCAGCTTGTCGGGATGGGGAGGGACAGATACGCAGTATTTT | CASSLSGWGGTDTQYF
TRBJ2-1 | TRBD2 | many | TRBV7-2 | TGTGCCAGCAGCTCCGCTAGCGGGGGGATCTACAATGAGCAGTTCTTC | CASSSASGGIYNEQFF
TRBJ1-2 | . | many | TRBV29-1 | TGCAGCGTTGAAACGGGTGTTAAGGTTGGCTACACCTTC | CSVETGVKVGYTF
TRBJ2-3 | TRBD2 | . | TRBV10-3 | TGTGCCATCAGGCCGGGACTAGCGGGAGGTAGTGCAGATACGCAGTATTTT | CAIRPGLAGGSADTQYF
TRBJ2-3 | . | few | TRBV11-2 | TGTGCCAGCAGCCGGCTCGGACCACGGGCCCCTACAGATACGCAGTATTTT | CASSRLGPRAPTDTQYF
TRBJ2-7 | . | few | TRBV30 | TGTGCCTGGAGTGTATCCGGGACGCAGTACTTC | CAWSVSGTQYF
TRBJ1-3 | . | few | TRBV7-9 | TGTGCCAGCAGCTTACAGGGAGTCTCTGGAAACACCATATATTTT | CASSLQGVSGNTIYF
TRBJ2-5 | . | few | TRBV7-3 | TGTGCCAGCAGCCCCCTAGGCACCTCAAGAGGAGAGACCCAGTACTTC | CASSPLGTSRGETQYF
TRBJ2-3 | . | many | TRBV28 | TGTGCCAGCAGTTTAGTCAGGGGCTCGTCAGATACGCAGTATTTT | CASSLVRGSSDTQYF
TRBJ1-6 | . | few | TRBV5-1 | TGCGCCAGCAGCCAAGAAGGGCAGGGCAATTCACCCCTCCACTTT | CASSQEGQGNSPLHF
TRBJ2-2 | TRBD2 | . | TRBV2 | TGTGCCAGCAGGGGACTAGCGGGATATGCCGGGGAGCTGTTTTTT | CASRGLAGYAGELFF
TRBJ1-5 | TRBD1 | . | TRBV28 | TGTGCCAGCACCCTGGGAGGGGGCATGGGGAGGCCCCAGCATTTT | CASTLGGGMGRPQHF
TRBJ2-7 | TRBD2 | many | TRBV6-5 | TGTGCCAGCAGTTATCCGACTAGCGGGGGAGAGTACGAGCAGTACTTC | CASSYPTSGGEYEQYF